Included here is one T cell receptor beta chain sequence, with context. The antigen is not known. The data derive from a study of a mutant IDH1 vaccine in newly diagnosed glioma. Some clones are missing from TCRdb's copy, which holds only in-frame ones; the method was immunoSEQ multiplex PCR. The table records fewer than 70,000 clones, about four fifths of them present only once. As for time point: week 47, end of study. Doses comprised 300 ug of mutant IDH1 20-mer peptide each, plus topical imiquimod. Sample: PBMCs, taken from a glioma patient whose treatment included an IDH1 peptide vaccine. The sequence was collected from a man aged 30 to 45 with glioma.

The CDR3 sequence: CASSYSGAQETQYF. In DNA form, the CDR3 reads TGTGCCAGCAGTTACTCAGGGGCCCAAGAGACCCAGTACTTC. The chain couples TRBV6-6 to TRBJ2-5; the D gene is possibly TRBD1 (5 bases). CDR3 length: 14 residues. CDR1 is MNHNY, CDR2 SVGAGI, per germline (reference sequence). V was cut by 0 bases and J by 1 base, with 6 bases left in between.